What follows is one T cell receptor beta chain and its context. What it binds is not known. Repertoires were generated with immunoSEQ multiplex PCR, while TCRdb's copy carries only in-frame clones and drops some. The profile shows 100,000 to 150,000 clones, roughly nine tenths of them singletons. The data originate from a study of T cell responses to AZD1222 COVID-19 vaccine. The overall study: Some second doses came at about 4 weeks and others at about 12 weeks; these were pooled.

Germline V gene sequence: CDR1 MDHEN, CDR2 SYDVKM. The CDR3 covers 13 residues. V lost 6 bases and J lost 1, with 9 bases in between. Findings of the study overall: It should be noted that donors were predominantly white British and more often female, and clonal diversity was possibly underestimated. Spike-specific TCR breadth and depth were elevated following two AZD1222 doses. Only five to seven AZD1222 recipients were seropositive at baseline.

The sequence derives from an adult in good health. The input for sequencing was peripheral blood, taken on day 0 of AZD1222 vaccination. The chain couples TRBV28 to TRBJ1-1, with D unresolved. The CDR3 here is CASREYGNTEAFF. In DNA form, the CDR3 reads TGTGCCAGCAGGGAGTATGGGAACACTGAAGCTTTCTTT.